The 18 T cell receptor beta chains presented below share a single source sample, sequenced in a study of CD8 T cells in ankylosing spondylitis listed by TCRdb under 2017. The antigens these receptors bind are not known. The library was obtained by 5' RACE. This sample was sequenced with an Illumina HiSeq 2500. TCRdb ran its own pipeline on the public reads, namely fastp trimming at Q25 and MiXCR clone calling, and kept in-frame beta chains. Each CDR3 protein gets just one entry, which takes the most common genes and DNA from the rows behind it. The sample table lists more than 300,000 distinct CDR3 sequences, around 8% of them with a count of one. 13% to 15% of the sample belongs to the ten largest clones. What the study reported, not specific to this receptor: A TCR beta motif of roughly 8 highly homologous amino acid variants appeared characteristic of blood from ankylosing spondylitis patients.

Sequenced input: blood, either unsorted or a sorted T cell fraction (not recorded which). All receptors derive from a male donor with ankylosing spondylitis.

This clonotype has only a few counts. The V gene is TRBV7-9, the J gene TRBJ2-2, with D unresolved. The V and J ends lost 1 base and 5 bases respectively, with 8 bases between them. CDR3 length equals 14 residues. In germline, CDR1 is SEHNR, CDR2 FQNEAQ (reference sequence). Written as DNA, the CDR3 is TGTGCCAGCAGCTTAGTCAGGAAAACCGGGGAGCTGTTTTTT. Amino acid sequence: CASSLVRKTGELFF.

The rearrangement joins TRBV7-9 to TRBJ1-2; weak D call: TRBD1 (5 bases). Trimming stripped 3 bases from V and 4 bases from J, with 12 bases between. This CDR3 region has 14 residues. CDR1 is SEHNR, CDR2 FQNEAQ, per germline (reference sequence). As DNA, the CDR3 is TGTGCCAGCAGCTTCGTGAGACAGAGCTATGGCTACACCTTC. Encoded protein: CASSFVRQSYGYTF.

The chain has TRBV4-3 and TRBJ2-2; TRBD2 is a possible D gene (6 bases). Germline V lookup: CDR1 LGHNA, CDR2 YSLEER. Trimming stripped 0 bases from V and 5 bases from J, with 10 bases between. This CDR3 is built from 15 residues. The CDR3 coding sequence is TGCGCCAGCAGCCAAGATAAGGGACTGACCGGGGAGCTGTTTTTT. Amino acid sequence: CASSQDKGLTGELFF.

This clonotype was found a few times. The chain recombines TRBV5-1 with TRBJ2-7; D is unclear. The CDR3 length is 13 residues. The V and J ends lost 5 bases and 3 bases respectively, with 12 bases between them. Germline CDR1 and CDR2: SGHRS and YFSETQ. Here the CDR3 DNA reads TGCGCCAGCAGGGGCGAGGCTAGCTACGAGCAGTACTTC. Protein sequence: CASRGEASYEQYF. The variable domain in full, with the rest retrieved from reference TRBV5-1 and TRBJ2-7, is KAGVTQTPRYLIKTRGQQVTLSCSPISGHRSVSWYQQTPGQGLQFLFEYFSETQRNKGNFPGRFSGRQFSNSRSEMNVSTLELGDSALYLCASRGEASYEQYFGPGTRLTVT.

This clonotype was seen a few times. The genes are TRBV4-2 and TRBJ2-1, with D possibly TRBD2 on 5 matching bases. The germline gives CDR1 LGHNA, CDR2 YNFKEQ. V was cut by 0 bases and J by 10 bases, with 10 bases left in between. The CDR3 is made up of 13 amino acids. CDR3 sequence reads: CASSQEWGAEQFF. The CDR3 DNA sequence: TGTGCCAGCAGCCAAGAATGGGGAGCGGAGCAGTTCTTC.

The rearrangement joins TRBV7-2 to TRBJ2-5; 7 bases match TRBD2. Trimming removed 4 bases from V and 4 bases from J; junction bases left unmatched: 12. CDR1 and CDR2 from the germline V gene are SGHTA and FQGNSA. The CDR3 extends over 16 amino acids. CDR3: CASSSGYGDYIETQYF. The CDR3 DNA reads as TGTGCCAGCAGCTCGGGGTACGGGGACTATATAGAGACCCAGTACTTC.

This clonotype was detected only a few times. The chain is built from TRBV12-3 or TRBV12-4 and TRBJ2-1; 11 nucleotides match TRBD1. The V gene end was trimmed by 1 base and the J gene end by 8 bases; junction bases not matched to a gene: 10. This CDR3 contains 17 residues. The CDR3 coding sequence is TGTGCCAGCAGTTTAGGGCGGGGGACAGGGGGAAATCATGAGCAGTTCTTC. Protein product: CASSLGRGTGGNHEQFF.

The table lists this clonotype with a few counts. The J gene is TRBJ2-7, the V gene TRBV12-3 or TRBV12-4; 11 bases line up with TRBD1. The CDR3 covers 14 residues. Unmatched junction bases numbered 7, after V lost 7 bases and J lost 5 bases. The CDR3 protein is CASTTGTGGHEQYF. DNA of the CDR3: TGTGCCAGCACCACCGGGACAGGGGGGCACGAGCAGTACTTC.

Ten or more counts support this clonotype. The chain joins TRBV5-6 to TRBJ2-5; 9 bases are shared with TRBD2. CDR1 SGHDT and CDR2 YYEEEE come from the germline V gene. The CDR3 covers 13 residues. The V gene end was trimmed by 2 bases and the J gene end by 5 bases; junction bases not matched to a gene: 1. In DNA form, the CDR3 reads TGTGCCAGCAGCTTAAGCGGGGGGGAGACCCAGTACTTC. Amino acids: CASSLSGGETQYF.

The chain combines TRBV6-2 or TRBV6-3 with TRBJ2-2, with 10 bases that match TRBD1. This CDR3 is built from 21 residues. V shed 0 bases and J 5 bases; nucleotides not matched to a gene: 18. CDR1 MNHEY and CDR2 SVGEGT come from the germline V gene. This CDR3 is CASSYSTGGGQGPRITGELFF. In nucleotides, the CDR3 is TGTGCCAGCAGTTACTCGACTGGTGGGGGACAGGGGCCCAGAATAACCGGGGAGCTGTTTTTT.

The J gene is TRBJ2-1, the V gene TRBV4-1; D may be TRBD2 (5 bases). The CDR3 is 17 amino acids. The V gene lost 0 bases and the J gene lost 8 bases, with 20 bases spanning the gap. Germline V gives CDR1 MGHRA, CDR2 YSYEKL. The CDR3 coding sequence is TGCGCCAGCAGCCAAGAAAGTCGTGGCCTAGCTTGGGATGAGCAGTTCTTC. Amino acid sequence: CASSQESRGLAWDEQFF.

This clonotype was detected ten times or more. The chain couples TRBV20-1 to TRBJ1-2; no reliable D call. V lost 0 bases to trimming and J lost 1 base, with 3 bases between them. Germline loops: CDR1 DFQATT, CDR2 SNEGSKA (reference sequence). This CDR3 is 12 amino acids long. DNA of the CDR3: TGCAGTGCTAGAGAGAATAACTATGGCTACACCTTC. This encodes CSARENNYGYTF.

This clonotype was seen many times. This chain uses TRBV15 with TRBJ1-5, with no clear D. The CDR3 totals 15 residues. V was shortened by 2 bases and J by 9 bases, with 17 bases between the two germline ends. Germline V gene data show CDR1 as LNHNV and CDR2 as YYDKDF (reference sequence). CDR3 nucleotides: TGTGCCACCAGCAGATCCTTGACGGTAGGAGGGCCCCAGCATTTT. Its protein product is CATSRSLTVGGPQHF.

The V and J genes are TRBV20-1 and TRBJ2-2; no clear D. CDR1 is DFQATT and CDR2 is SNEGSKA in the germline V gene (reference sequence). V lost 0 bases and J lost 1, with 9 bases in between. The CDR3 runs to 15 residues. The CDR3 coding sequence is TGCAGTGCTAGAGAGCTTGAGCGGAACACCGGGGAGCTGTTTTTT. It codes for CSARELERNTGELFF.

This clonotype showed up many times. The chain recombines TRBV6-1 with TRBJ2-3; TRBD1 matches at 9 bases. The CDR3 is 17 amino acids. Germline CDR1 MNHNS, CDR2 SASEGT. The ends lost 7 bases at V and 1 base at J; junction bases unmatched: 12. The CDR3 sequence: CASIPGRTGEGTDTQYF. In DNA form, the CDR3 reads TGTGCCAGCATTCCCGGTAGGACAGGGGAGGGCACAGATACGCAGTATTTT.

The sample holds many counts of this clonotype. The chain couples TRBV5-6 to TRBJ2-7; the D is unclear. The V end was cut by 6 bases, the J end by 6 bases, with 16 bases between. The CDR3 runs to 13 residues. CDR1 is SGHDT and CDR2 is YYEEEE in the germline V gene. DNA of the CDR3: TGTGCCAGCACCATGGCGGAAGGCCTCGAGCAGTACTTC. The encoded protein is CASTMAEGLEQYF.

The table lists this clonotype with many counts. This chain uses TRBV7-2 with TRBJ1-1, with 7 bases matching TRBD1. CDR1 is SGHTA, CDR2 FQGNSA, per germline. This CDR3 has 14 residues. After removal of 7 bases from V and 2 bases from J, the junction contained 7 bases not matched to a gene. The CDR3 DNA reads TGTGCCAGCAACCCCACAGGGGCAAACACTGAAGCTTTCTTT. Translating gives CASNPTGANTEAFF.

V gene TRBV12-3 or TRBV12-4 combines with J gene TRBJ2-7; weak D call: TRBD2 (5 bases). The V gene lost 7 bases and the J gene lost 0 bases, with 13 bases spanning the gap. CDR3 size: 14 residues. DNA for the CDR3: TGTGCCAGCAAACTCGGAGGAAACTCCTACGAGCAGTACTTC. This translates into CASKLGGNSYEQYF.